This entry features one T cell receptor beta chain sequence. This clonotype was observed once. No antigen is known for it. Qualities for individual bases were not recorded, and no much larger clone is one base off. A lone read gives weak evidence. RNA was extracted using the RNeasy kit, and roughly 0.5 to 1 ug of the RNA was reverse transcribed with random hexamers. The immunoSEQ multiplex PCR assay, which covers 54 Vbeta and 13 Jbeta segments, was used to amplify TCR beta CDR3 regions. Bias from PCR amplification was corrected by using a synthetic template baseline for primer optimization and for computational correction. Per the source publication's procedure: Reads were annotated to V, D and J genes per IMGT and analyzed with immunoSEQ Analyzer, keeping only productive sequences. Clonality was calculated as one minus the Shannon entropy normalized by log2 of the number of productive unique sequences. For each patient and control, public and private clones were evaluated among the 100 most prevalent clones. Clones were defined as Susac-specific when absent from the healthy and MS cohorts, from approximately 970 published viral clones and from other ImmuneACCESS disease sequences. TCRdb trimmed public reads at Q25 via fastp, called clones via MiXCR and kept in-frame beta chains. Here each entry gathers all rows of one CDR3 protein and keeps the most common genes and DNA. TCRdb assigned the V and J calls; the authors' analysis was not used. The sample records around 180,000 distinct CDR3 sequences, 90% to 95% of which are singletons. The ten most abundant clones make up roughly 0.12% of the sample.

The entry originates in a study of CD8 T cells in Susac syndrome (dated by TCRdb to about 2019). With respect to the entire study: Of the Susac syndrome patients who were sequenced, more than five had clinically active disease and roughly 8 were in clinical remission. At blood withdrawal, Susac syndrome patients were therapy-naive, treated with corticosteroids (with IVIg additionally given to some), or treated with IVIg alone. The study used repertoire sequencing to test whether antigen drove CD8+ T cell activation and differentiation in Susac syndrome. General findings and caveats noted by the study authors: In the CD4+ T cell repertoire of Susac syndrome patients, clonal expansion was not detected. The study acknowledged that relatively few individuals were included in the TCR sequencing and HLA analysis.

Peripheral blood CD8+ and CD4+ T cells from healthy donors, Susac syndrome patients and multiple sclerosis patients were profiled using high-throughput TCR beta sequencing. Susac syndrome patients met recently defined diagnostic criteria for definite or probable disease. Bulk CD8+ and CD4+ T cells were purified by magnetic negative isolation, whereas CD8+ TEMRA cells were enriched by FACS. Blood was collected in EDTA tubes and processed within 24 hours, with PBMCs isolated through density gradient centrifugation. PBMCs intended for TCR sequencing were cryopreserved in liquid nitrogen and were subsequently thawed in a 37 degrees C water bath. The sorted or isolated CD4+, CD8+ and CD8+ TEMRA cells reached a purity of at least 90%. The cysteine opens and the phenylalanine closes a CDR3 of 13 amino acids. CDR3 DNA is the only sequence kept; it has 39 bases, read in frame from the first base. The germline V gene gives CDR1 as SQVTM and CDR2 as ANQGSEA. Deletion took 3 bases off V and 3 bases off J, with a span of 9 bases between the germline ends.

Specimen: CD4+ T cells from PBMCs. The sequence was obtained from a human donor with Susac syndrome. The chain joins TRBV29-1 to TRBJ1-3; TRBD1 could be the D gene, as 5 bases match. The sequenced DNA is TGCAGCGTTGAGGGGGGTTTTGGAAACACCATATATTTT. It encodes CSVEGGFGNTIYF. Where the CDR3 stops, the reference TRBV29-1 and TRBJ1-3 genes take over; the full variable domain is SAVISQKPSRDICQRGTSLTIQCQVDSQVTMMFWYRQQPGQSLTLIATANQGSEATYESGFVIDKFPISRPNLTFSTLTVSNMSPEDSSIYLCSVEGGFGNTIYFGEGSWLTVV.